Below, 17 T cell receptor beta chains from the same sample are listed, as sequenced in a study of blood T cell repertoires in COVID-19. Only in-frame clones appear in the TCRdb table, and some are missing; sequencing was by immunoSEQ multiplex PCR. The sample consists of approximately 61,000 clones, approximately 79% of them appearing once. Sequencing was performed on peripheral blood. These receptors all come from an older woman with acute or convalescent COVID-19.

This clone was counted a few times. This sequence joins TRBV5-1 and TRBJ1-2, with D perhaps TRBD1 (5 bases). The CDR3 length is 13 residues. Germline V gene data show CDR1 as SGHRS and CDR2 as YFSETQ. The V and J ends lost 3 bases and 5 bases respectively, with 11 bases between them. CDR3 nucleotide sequence: TGCGCCAGCAGCTCTGGGGCGGGGTATGGCTACACCTTC. Protein: CASSSGAGYGYTF.

V gene TRBV14 combines with J gene TRBJ2-5; TRBD2 matches at 8 bases. V lost 0 bases to trimming and J lost 4 bases; unmatched junction nucleotides: 10. This CDR3 region has 17 residues. The germline V gene has CDR1 SGHDN and CDR2 FVKESK. CDR3 amino acids: CASSQDWHGGGAETQYF. The CDR3 coding sequence is TGTGCCAGCAGCCAAGATTGGCACGGGGGGGGCGCAGAGACCCAGTACTTC.

This chain links TRBV28 with TRBJ1-3, with 8 bases matching TRBD1. The trim removed 4 bases at V and 3 bases at J, leaving 5 bases unmatched. The germline CDR1 and CDR2 sequences are MDHEN and SYDVKM. The CDR3 contains 15 residues. The CDR3: CASSSLDRGGNTIYF. In DNA form, the CDR3 reads TGTGCCAGCAGTTCACTAGACAGGGGTGGAAACACCATATATTTT.

The J gene is TRBJ1-2, the V gene TRBV28; a weak D match, TRBD1 (5 bases). The germline V gene encodes CDR1 MDHEN and CDR2 SYDVKM. CDR3 length: 13 amino acids. Trimming removed 11 bases from V and 7 bases from J, with 20 bases in between. The CDR3 nucleotides read TGTGCCTCCGGGACTCAAGGGAGGAGTGGCTACACCTTC. Its protein product is CASGTQGRSGYTF.

The genes are TRBV6-6 and TRBJ2-7; 9 nucleotides agree with TRBD1. V lost 2 bases and J lost 4; bases outside the gene matches: 9. Germline V gives CDR1 MNHNY, CDR2 SVGAGI (reference sequence). This CDR3 has 16 amino acids. As DNA, the CDR3 is TGTGCCAGCAGTTACCCAGGGGGACAGGGAGGTTACGAGCAGTACTTC. Amino acid sequence: CASSYPGGQGGYEQYF.

Only a few counts were recorded for this clone. The J gene is TRBJ1-3, the V gene TRBV19, with 7 nucleotides matching TRBD1. V lost 5 bases, J lost 2 bases, and 6 bases stayed unmatched. Germline lookup yields CDR1 LNHDA and CDR2 SQIVND (reference sequence). The CDR3 extends over 15 amino acids. Here the CDR3 DNA reads TGTGCCAGTAGTGTTACAGGGGTCGCTGGAAACACCATATATTTT. Its translation is CASSVTGVAGNTIYF.

This chain links TRBV3-1 (or the pseudogene TRBV3-2) with TRBJ2-1; 12 nucleotides match TRBD2. The CDR3 is 17 amino acids. Germline V gene lookup returns CDR1 LGHDT and CDR2 YNNKEL (reference sequence). J was trimmed by 4 bases and V by 1 base; bases with no gene match: 5. The CDR3 bases are TGTGCCAGCAGCCAAGCCGTTGGGACTAGCGGGTACAATGAGCAGTTCTTC. Its translation is CASSQAVGTSGYNEQFF.

This clone showed up just once. V and J are TRBV27 and TRBJ1-1, with 10 positions matching TRBD1. This CDR3 has 14 residues. With 3 bases clipped from V and 4 bases from J, the junction kept 2 bases outside the gene matches. From germline, CDR1 is MNHEY and CDR2 SMNVEV (reference sequence). This chain's CDR3 is CASSLGQGSTEAFF. CDR3 nucleotides: TGTGCCAGCAGTTTGGGACAGGGGAGCACTGAAGCTTTCTTT.

This chain uses TRBV5-1 with TRBJ1-6, with D unclear. Germline-derived CDR1 and CDR2 are SGHRS and YFSETQ. The CDR3 sequence is 14 residues long. V was shortened by 1 base and J by 10 bases, with 12 bases between the two germline ends. CDR3 DNA: TGCGCCAGCAGCTTGACGGGAGTTCGGTCACCCCTCCACTTT. This gives the protein CASSLTGVRSPLHF.

The chain has TRBV18 and TRBJ2-7; the D is unclear. The CDR3 extends over 15 amino acids. Germline CDR1 is KGHSH and CDR2 is LQKENI. Trimming took off 1 base at V and 2 bases at J, with 12 bases between the two ends. In DNA, the CDR3 is TGTGCCAGCTCACCACGGGCAGTCTGGGCCTACGAGCAGTACTTC. Amino acid sequence: CASSPRAVWAYEQYF.

The rearrangement joins TRBV7-9 to TRBJ2-5, with TRBD2 matching over 9 bases. Trimming at V came to 3 bases and at J to 5 bases, leaving 7 bases not matched to a gene. The CDR3 is 15 amino acids. Germline V lookup: CDR1 SEHNR, CDR2 FQNEAQ (reference sequence). DNA for the CDR3: TGTGCCAGCAGCTTCCCTCGGACTAGCGAGGAGACCCAGTACTTC. Its translation is CASSFPRTSEETQYF.

The gene calls are TRBV10-3 and TRBJ1-2; TRBD1 matches 8 bases. V lost 6 bases and J lost 4; bases outside the gene matches: 7. CDR1 is ENHRY and CDR2 is SYGVKD in the germline V gene. The CDR3 length is 14 residues. In DNA form, the CDR3 reads TGTGCCATCAGAGCCGGACAGGGACCCTATGGCTACACCTTC. Its protein is CAIRAGQGPYGYTF.

This clone occurred once. This rearrangement joins TRBV20-1 to TRBJ2-7; D remains ambiguous. The CDR3 contains 12 residues. Between the trimmed V and J ends, which lost 3 bases and 5 bases, there was a span of 11 bases. Germline CDR1 reads DFQATT; CDR2 reads SNEGSKA (reference sequence). CDR3 nucleotide sequence: TGCAGTGCTAGTTTCCAGGCCGACGAGCAGTACTTC. Protein: CSASFQADEQYF.

This sequence joins TRBV25-1 and TRBJ1-3; no reliable D call. Trimming left V 6 bases short and J 2 bases short, with 5 bases between. Germline-derived CDR1 and CDR2 are MGHDK and SYGVNS. The CDR3 spans 12 residues. CDR3 bases: TGTGCCAGCAGGAGTCCTGGAAACACCATATATTTT. Protein sequence: CASRSPGNTIYF.

The V and J genes are TRBV7-8 and TRBJ1-1; TRBD1 matches at 9 bases. This CDR3 has 15 residues. Looked up from germline, CDR1 is SGHVS and CDR2 is FQNEAQ. V was clipped by 3 bases and J by 5 bases; unmatched bases: 7. The CDR3 protein is CASSLWTDRGTEAFF. The CDR3, as DNA: TGTGCCAGCAGCTTGTGGACCGACAGGGGGACTGAAGCTTTCTTT.

The V gene is TRBV18, the J gene TRBJ2-3, with D possibly TRBD2 on 6 matching bases. The length of the CDR3 is 14 residues. Germline V gene sequence: CDR1 KGHSH, CDR2 LQKENI. The V gene lost 3 bases and the J gene lost 4 bases, with 11 bases spanning the gap. The CDR3 DNA is TGTGCCAGCTCACCGACCCGGGGGTCAGATACGCAGTATTTT. Residues: CASSPTRGSDTQYF.

This clone was counted only a few times. The chain uses TRBV2 and TRBJ2-5, with TRBD1 identical over 11 bases. Germline values: CDR1 SNHLY, CDR2 FYNNEI. The CDR3 loop spans 14 amino acids. Germline trimming cut 7 bases from V and 5 bases from J; bases unmatched to any gene: 6. In DNA form, the CDR3 reads TGTGCCAGCACCCGGGACAGGGGGTGGGAGACCCAGTACTTC. Translating gives CASTRDRGWETQYF.